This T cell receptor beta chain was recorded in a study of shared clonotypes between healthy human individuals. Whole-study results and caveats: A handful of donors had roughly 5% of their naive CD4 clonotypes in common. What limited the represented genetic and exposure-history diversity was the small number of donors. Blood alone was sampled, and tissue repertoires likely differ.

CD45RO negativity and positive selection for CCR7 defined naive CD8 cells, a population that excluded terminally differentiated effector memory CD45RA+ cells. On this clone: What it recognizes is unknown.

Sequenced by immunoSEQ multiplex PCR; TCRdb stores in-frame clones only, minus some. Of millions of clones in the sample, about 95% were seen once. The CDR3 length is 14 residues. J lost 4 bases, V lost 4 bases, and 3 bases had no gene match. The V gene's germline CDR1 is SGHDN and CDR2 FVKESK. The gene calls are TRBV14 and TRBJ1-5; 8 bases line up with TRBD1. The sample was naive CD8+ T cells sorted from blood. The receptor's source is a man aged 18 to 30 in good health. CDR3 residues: CASSRTGRNQPQHF. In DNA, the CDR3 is TGTGCCAGCAGCCGGACAGGGAGGAATCAGCCCCAGCATTTT. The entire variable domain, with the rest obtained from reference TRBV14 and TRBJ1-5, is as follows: EAGVTQFPSHSVIEKGQTVTLRCDPISGHDNLYWYRRVMGKEIKFLLHFVKESKQDESGMPNNRFLAERTGGTYSTLKVQPAELEDSGVYFCASSRTGRNQPQHFGDGTRLSIL.